The 25 T cell receptor beta chains reported below all come from one sample, sequenced in a study of technical replicates of blood from several donors. Assay used: immunoSEQ multiplex PCR; TCRdb lists only in-frame clones, some missing. The data show tens of thousands of clones, with roughly 98% seen just once and roughly 0.16% held by the top ten. The sequencing sample was made of T cells isolated from PBMCs. Source of these receptors: a human donor in good health.

The rearrangement joins TRBV7-8 to TRBJ1-4, with 9 positions matching TRBD1. Germline V gene sequence: CDR1 SGHVS, CDR2 FQNEAQ. J was trimmed by 11 bases and V by 6 bases; bases with no gene match: 13. The CDR3 has 15 amino acids. The CDR3 here is CASRPAGTGFSKLFF. The CDR3 DNA sequence: TGTGCCAGCAGGCCAGCCGGGACAGGGTTTTCCAAACTGTTTTTT.

The chain has TRBV6-5 and TRBJ2-5, with 7 bases lining up with TRBD2. Per the germline V gene, CDR1 is MNHEY and CDR2 is SVGAGI. This CDR3 region has 16 residues. After removal of 0 bases from V and 5 bases from J, the junction contained 9 bases not matched to a gene. The CDR3 protein is CASSYSGGRPWETQYF. The CDR3 region has the DNA TGTGCCAGCAGTTACTCGGGGGGGAGGCCGTGGGAGACCCAGTACTTC.

The V gene is TRBV2, the J gene TRBJ1-2, with a weak D call TRBD1 (5 bases). CDR1 SNHLY and CDR2 FYNNEI come from the germline V gene. The CDR3 has 13 residues. V was pared by 1 base and J by 7 bases, with 10 bases between. CDR3 coding DNA: TGTGCCAGCAGTGAAGGGGGCGCAGGTGGCTACACCTTC. This gives the protein CASSEGGAGGYTF.

The chain has TRBV30 and TRBJ1-2; 8 nucleotides line up with TRBD1. Germline CDR1 and CDR2: GTSNPN and SVGIG (reference sequence). The trim removed 3 bases at V and 7 bases at J, leaving 10 bases unmatched. This CDR3 is 14 amino acids long. The CDR3 nucleotides read TGTGCCTGGAGAGCAGGACAGGGATCTATTGGCTACACCTTC. It encodes CAWRAGQGSIGYTF.

This clone was picked up one time. The chain joins TRBV9 to TRBJ1-2, with TRBD1 as a possible D gene (6 bases). This CDR3 is built from 16 residues. Germline loops: CDR1 SGDLS, CDR2 YYNGEE. The germline V and J ends were trimmed by 0 bases and 5 bases, with 17 bases remaining between them. The CDR3 here is CASSVGSVGGAYGYTF. CDR3 nucleotide sequence: TGTGCCAGCAGCGTAGGGAGTGTAGGGGGAGCATATGGCTACACCTTC.

The chain carries TRBV5-1 and TRBJ1-1; D perhaps matches TRBD1 (6 bases). The CDR3 loop spans 14 amino acids. Germline-derived CDR1 and CDR2 are SGHRS and YFSETQ. Trimming took 6 bases from V and 3 from J, leaving 15 bases between them. The CDR3 bases are TGCGCCAGCATCCTTGGAGGGGGGGACACTGAAGCTTTCTTT. It is translated as CASILGGGDTEAFF.

The chain joins TRBV9 to TRBJ2-2; 7 nucleotides line up with TRBD2. CDR1 is SGDLS, CDR2 YYNGEE, per germline. After removal of 4 bases from V and 5 bases from J, the junction contained 17 bases not matched to a gene. This CDR3 is 18 amino acids long. Written as DNA, the CDR3 is TGTGCCAGCAGCCTAGGGGACTATGGACCGGCCGGAACCGGGGAGCTGTTTTTT. Protein: CASSLGDYGPAGTGELFF.

The chain combines TRBV29-1 with TRBJ1-1; weak D call: TRBD1 (5 bases). Trimming pared 7 bases from V and 1 base from J, leaving 13 bases between. CDR1 SQVTM and CDR2 ANQGSEA come from the germline V gene. The CDR3 runs to 13 residues. The CDR3 coding sequence is TGCAGCGCCCGAAGCGGGGGGAACACTGAAGCTTTCTTT. This codes for CSARSGGNTEAFF. Together with reference TRBV29-1 and TRBJ1-1, the CDR3 gives the full variable domain: SAVISQKPSRDICQRGTSLTIQCQVDSQVTMMFWYRQQPGQSLTLIATANQGSEATYESGFVIDKFPISRPNLTFSTLTVSNMSPEDSSIYLCSARSGGNTEAFFGQGTRLTVV.

The chain has TRBV6-5 and TRBJ2-7; D gene unclear. The CDR3 consists of 15 residues. CDR1 and CDR2 (germline): MNHEY, SVGAGI. V was trimmed by 6 bases and J by 4 bases, leaving 19 bases between them. This chain's CDR3 is CASSYHSDHAYEQYF. The CDR3 nucleotides read TGTGCCAGCAGCTATCACAGTGATCATGCATACGAGCAGTACTTC.

CDR3 sequence reads: CASSPGGLGSYNEQFF. In DNA, the CDR3 is TGTGCCAGCAGCCCGGGGGGTTTAGGGTCCTACAATGAGCAGTTCTTC. This chain links TRBV9 with TRBJ2-1, with 7 bases that match TRBD2. Germline V CDR1 and CDR2: SGDLS, YYNGEE. Trimming took 4 bases from V and 1 from J; bases not matched to a gene: 8. The CDR3 consists of 16 residues.

V gene TRBV28 combines with J gene TRBJ2-1; tentative D call: TRBD2 (6 bases). Germline V gene sequence: CDR1 MDHEN, CDR2 SYDVKM. The CDR3 loop spans 15 amino acids. Trimming stripped 7 bases from V and 0 bases from J, with 13 bases between. CDR3 coding DNA: TGTGCCAGCACAAAGGACTACAGCTCCTACAATGAGCAGTTCTTC. Encoded protein: CASTKDYSSYNEQFF. Looking up the rest from reference TRBV28 and TRBJ2-1 gives the full variable domain: DVKVTQSSRYLVKRTGEKVFLECVQDMDHENMFWYRQDPGLGLRLIYFSYDVKMKEKGDIPEGYSVSREKKERFSLILESASTNQTSMYLCASTKDYSSYNEQFFGPGTRLTVL.

This rearrangement joins TRBV29-1 to TRBJ2-1; 8 bases line up with TRBD2. J was trimmed by 2 bases and V by 4 bases; bases with no gene match: 4. In germline, CDR1 is SQVTM, CDR2 ANQGSEA. This CDR3 has 14 residues. The CDR3 DNA reads TGCAGCGTTGCTGGACTAGCAGCCTACAATGAGCAGTTCTTC. Translating gives CSVAGLAAYNEQFF.

The chain couples TRBV29-1 to TRBJ2-1, with TRBD2 matching 12 bases. Germline V lookup: CDR1 SQVTM, CDR2 ANQGSEA. The length of the CDR3 is 16 residues. The V gene end was trimmed by 1 base and the J gene end by 0 bases; junction bases not matched to a gene: 1. CDR3 sequence reads: CSVEGLAGASYNEQFF. The CDR3 DNA follows: TGCAGCGTTGAAGGACTAGCGGGGGCCTCCTACAATGAGCAGTTCTTC.

The chain recombines TRBV6-5 with TRBJ2-7; 7 bases map to TRBD1. Germline CDR1 reads MNHEY; CDR2 reads SVGAGI. This CDR3 comprises 13 residues. After removal of 2 bases from V and 4 bases from J, the junction contained 2 bases not matched to a gene. CDR3 protein: CASSYGTVYEQYF. The CDR3 region has the DNA TGTGCCAGCAGTTACGGGACAGTTTACGAGCAGTACTTC.

CDR3 DNA sequence: TGTGCCAGCAGCCCTTCAGGGGTCGGCTACGAGCAGTACTTC. This codes for CASSPSGVGYEQYF. The chain couples TRBV5-4 to TRBJ2-7; perhaps TRBD1 as D (6 bases). V dropped 4 bases and J dropped 3 bases, with 14 bases sitting between them. The CDR3 contains 14 residues. The germline CDR1 and CDR2 sequences are SGHNT and YYREEE (reference sequence).

This clone was found once. The chain carries TRBV28 and TRBJ2-7; 7 bases align to TRBD1. The length of the CDR3 is 13 residues. Germline CDR1 reads MDHEN; CDR2 reads SYDVKM. Trimming at V came to 4 bases and at J to 3 bases, leaving 3 bases not matched to a gene. The CDR3 loop is CASSSGQLYEQYF. The CDR3 nucleotides read TGTGCCAGCAGTTCGGGACAGCTCTACGAGCAGTACTTC.

The V call is TRBV6-5, the J call TRBJ2-6; D possibly corresponds to TRBD1 (5 bases). Between the trimmed V and J ends, which lost 6 bases and 0 bases, there was a span of 9 bases. The CDR3 has 15 residues. The germline V gene encodes CDR1 MNHEY and CDR2 SVGAGI. CDR3 protein: CASRSDSSGANVLTF. The CDR3 DNA is TGTGCCAGCAGGAGCGACAGCTCTGGGGCCAACGTCCTGACTTTC.

This chain uses TRBV10-1 with TRBJ1-2; TRBD1 is a possible D gene (5 bases). V dropped 9 bases and J dropped 3 bases, with 8 bases sitting between them. Germline assignment: CDR1 WNHNN and CDR2 SYGVQD (reference sequence). The CDR3 runs to 11 residues. The CDR3 sequence is CARGGDYGYTF. The CDR3 DNA is TGCGCCAGGGGGGGAGACTATGGCTACACCTTC.

This chain joins TRBV27 and TRBJ1-1, with D possibly being TRBD1 (5 bases). This CDR3 has 12 amino acids. The V end lost 9 bases, the J end lost 7 bases, and 15 bases lay between the germline ends. CDR1 and CDR2 (germline): MNHEY, SMNVEV (reference sequence). Here the CDR3 reads CASSQGWGEAFF. The CDR3 DNA reads as TGTGCCAGTTCCCAGGGCTGGGGTGAAGCTTTCTTT.

The J gene is TRBJ2-7, the V gene TRBV5-1; no firm D call. V shed 2 bases and J shed 1 base, with 7 bases lying between them. The CDR3 is 13 amino acids. Germline V lookup: CDR1 SGHRS, CDR2 YFSETQ. The CDR3 DNA sequence: TGCGCCAGCAGCTTTGGGCAGTCCTACGAGCAGTACTTC. Encoded protein: CASSFGQSYEQYF.

The chain is built from TRBV30 and TRBJ1-6; no clear D. The CDR3 covers 15 residues. V lost 0 bases to trimming and J lost 10 bases, with 16 bases between them. Germline V gene lookup returns CDR1 GTSNPN and CDR2 SVGIG (reference sequence). In nucleotides, the CDR3 is TGTGCCTGGAGTGTAACCCCTGATGGGAGGTCACCCCTCCACTTT. It yields the protein CAWSVTPDGRSPLHF.

This chain connects TRBV5-1 to TRBJ2-3, with a tentative D call TRBD1 (5 bases). The CDR3 length is 15 residues. With 0 bases removed from V and 2 bases from J, the gap between germline ends came to 10 bases. Germline V gene sequence: CDR1 SGHRS, CDR2 YFSETQ. The CDR3 reads CASSLVGQPTDTQYF. In DNA, the CDR3 is TGCGCCAGCAGCTTGGTCGGACAACCCACAGATACGCAGTATTTT.

The chain couples TRBV18 to TRBJ1-5, with a weak D call TRBD1 (6 bases). Germline V gives CDR1 KGHSH, CDR2 LQKENI. The CDR3 consists of 16 residues. V lost 2 bases and J lost 0, with 11 bases in between. The CDR3 region has the DNA TGTGCCAGCTCACCAGGGTCAGGGGATAGCAATCAGCCCCAGCATTTT. Its protein product is CASSPGSGDSNQPQHF. The whole variable domain, filled in from reference TRBV18 and TRBJ1-5, reads NAGVMQNPRHLVRRRGQEARLRCSPMKGHSHVYWYRQLPEEGLKFMVYLQKENIIDESGMPKERFSAEFPKEGPSILRIQQVVRGDSAAYFCASSPGSGDSNQPQHFGDGTRLSIL.

The chain couples TRBV5-1 to TRBJ2-3; TRBD2 aligns across 13 bases. The germline CDR1 and CDR2 sequences are SGHRS and YFSETQ. The CDR3 is 17 amino acids. The V segment lost 9 bases and the J segment 3 bases; nucleotides outside the gene matches: 13. CDR3 bases: TGCGCCACCTCAAGACTAGCGGGAGGAGGGATGACAGATACGCAGTATTTT. This sequence encodes CATSRLAGGGMTDTQYF.

The chain uses TRBV27 and TRBJ2-7; 9 bases align to TRBD1. The germline V gene encodes CDR1 MNHEY and CDR2 SMNVEV (reference sequence). The CDR3 spans 17 residues. Trimming removed 2 bases from V and 6 bases from J; junction bases left unmatched: 14. DNA for the CDR3: TGTGCCAGCAGTTTAGGAGCCCGGACAGGGGAAAATGGCGAGCAGTACTTC. The encoded protein is CASSLGARTGENGEQYF.